This T cell receptor beta chain was retrieved from a study of T cell changes during pregnancy in multiple sclerosis. The repertoire was sequenced with immunoSEQ multiplex PCR; TCRdb's copy has only in-frame clones and lacks some. This table holds 65,000 to 80,000 clones, just under 95% found once. Germline loops: CDR1 SGDLS, CDR2 YYNGEE. V gave up 3 bases and J gave up 5 bases, with 17 bases separating them. CDR3 length equals 15 residues. This receptor was taken from a female donor with multiple sclerosis, enrolled in a pregnancy study. This material consisted of peripheral blood, taken in the first trimester of pregnancy. The rearrangement links TRBV9 to TRBJ2-5; D is possibly TRBD2 (7 bases). The CDR3 nucleotides read TGTGCCAGCAGCGCACCTAAGGGGGGGGTCGAGACCCAGTACTTC. Its protein is CASSAPKGGVETQYF.